This is a list of T cell receptor beta chains from one sample in a study of blood T cells in healthy people across ages. TCRdb analysed the 5' RACE reads with MiXCR anew, one entry per CDR3 protein. The table shows around 580,000 distinct CDR3 sequences, with around 48% occurring only once. Input material: blood. All receptors come from an elderly man in good health. The conserved cysteine and the conserved F or W are not part of the CDR3 here. The order of the fields is CDR3 protein, V gene, J gene.

ASSLTPRSSYEQY	TRBV27	TRBJ2-7
ASSLGLTSGAFDNEQF	TRBV7-9	TRBJ2-1
ASSPFPGGGYT	TRBV7-2	TRBJ1-2
ASSLSYSNRETQY	TRBV7-2	TRBJ2-5
ASSYKGAPYEQY	TRBV6-5	TRBJ2-7
ASSLTGEAYGYT	TRBV7-2	TRBJ1-2
ASSFSDRTYEQF	TRBV11-1	TRBJ2-1
ASSYPGTGGFQPQH	TRBV6-6	TRBJ1-5
ASSNYRADTQY	TRBV3-1	TRBJ2-3
ASSSQPGQPYEQY	TRBV6-5	TRBJ2-7
SVPGTSTYNEQF	TRBV20-1	TRBJ2-1
SARPTGRSGQPQH	TRBV20-1	TRBJ1-5
ASKILDEQY	TRBV2	.
ASSETGSYEQY	TRBV6-5	TRBJ2-7
ASSLFVGNEQY	TRBV7-3	TRBJ2-7
ASSSPGTSGNPTDTQY	TRBV7-9	TRBJ2-3
ASSTLADEQY	TRBV7-8	TRBJ2-7
ASSLIAGGYHNEQF	TRBV7-6	TRBJ2-1
ASSQDGRKTYEQY	TRBV3-1	.
AISEGQSNQPQH	TRBV10-3	TRBJ1-5
ASSGLLWGETQY	TRBV25-1	TRBJ2-5